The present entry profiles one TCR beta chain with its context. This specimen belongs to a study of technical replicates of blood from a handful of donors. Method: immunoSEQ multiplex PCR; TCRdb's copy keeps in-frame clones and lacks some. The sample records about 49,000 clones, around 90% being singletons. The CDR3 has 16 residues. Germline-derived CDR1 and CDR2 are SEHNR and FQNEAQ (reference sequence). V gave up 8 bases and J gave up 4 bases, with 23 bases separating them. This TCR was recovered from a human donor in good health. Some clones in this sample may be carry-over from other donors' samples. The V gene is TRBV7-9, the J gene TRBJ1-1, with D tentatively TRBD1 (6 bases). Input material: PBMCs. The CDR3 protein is CASDEGTTFMGTEAFF. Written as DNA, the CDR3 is TGTGCCAGCGACGAGGGGACAACATTTATGGGCACTGAAGCTTTCTTT.